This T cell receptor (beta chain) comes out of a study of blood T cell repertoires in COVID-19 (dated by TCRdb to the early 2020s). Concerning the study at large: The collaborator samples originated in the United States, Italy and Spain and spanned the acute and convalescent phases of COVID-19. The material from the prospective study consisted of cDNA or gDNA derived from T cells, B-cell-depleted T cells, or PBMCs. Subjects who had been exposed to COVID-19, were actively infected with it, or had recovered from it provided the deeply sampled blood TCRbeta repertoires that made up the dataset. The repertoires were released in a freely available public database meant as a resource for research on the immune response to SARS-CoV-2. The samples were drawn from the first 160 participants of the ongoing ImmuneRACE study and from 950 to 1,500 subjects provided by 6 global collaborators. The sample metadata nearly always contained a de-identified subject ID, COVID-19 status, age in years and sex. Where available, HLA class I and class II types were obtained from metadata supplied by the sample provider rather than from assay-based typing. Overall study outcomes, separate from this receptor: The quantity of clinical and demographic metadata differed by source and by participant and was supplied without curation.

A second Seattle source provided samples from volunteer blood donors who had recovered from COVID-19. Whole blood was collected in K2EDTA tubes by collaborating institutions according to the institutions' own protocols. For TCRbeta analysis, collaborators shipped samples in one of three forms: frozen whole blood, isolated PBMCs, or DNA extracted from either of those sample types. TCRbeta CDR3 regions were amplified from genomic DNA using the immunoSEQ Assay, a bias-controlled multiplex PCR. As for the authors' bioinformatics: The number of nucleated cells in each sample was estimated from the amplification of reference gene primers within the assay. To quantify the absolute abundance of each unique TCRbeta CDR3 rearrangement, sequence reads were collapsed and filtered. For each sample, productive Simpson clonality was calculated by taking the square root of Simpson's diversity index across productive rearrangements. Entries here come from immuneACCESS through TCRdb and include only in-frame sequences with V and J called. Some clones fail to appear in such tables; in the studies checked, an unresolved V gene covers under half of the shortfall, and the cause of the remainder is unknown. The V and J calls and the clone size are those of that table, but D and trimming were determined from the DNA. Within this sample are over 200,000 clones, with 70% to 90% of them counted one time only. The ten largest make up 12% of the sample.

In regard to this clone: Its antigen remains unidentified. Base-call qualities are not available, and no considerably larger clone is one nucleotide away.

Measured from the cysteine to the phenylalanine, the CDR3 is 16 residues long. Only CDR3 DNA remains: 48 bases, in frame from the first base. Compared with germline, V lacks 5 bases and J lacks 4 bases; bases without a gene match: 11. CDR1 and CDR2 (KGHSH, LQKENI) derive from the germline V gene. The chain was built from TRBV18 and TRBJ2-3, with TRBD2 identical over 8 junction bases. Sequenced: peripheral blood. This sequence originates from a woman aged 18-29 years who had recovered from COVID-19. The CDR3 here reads CASSAAGTSGSDTQYF. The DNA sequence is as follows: TGTGCCAGCTCAGCCGCCGGGACTAGTGGGTCAGATACGCAGTATTTT.